This T cell receptor (beta chain) was captured by sequencing in a study of T cell responses to AZD1222 COVID-19 vaccine. Germline-derived CDR1 and CDR2 are KGHSH and LQKENI. J was trimmed by 0 bases and V by 4 bases; bases with no gene match: 9. The CDR3 consists of 17 residues. Produced via immunoSEQ multiplex PCR; TCRdb's table is partial and in-frame only. The data hold about 170,000 clones, with 87% observed a single time. Sample: peripheral blood, taken 28 days after the second AZD1222 dose. The TCR sequence derives from an adult who received the AZD1222 COVID-19 vaccine. This sequence joins TRBV18 and TRBJ2-4; 7 bases line up with TRBD1. The CDR3 sequence: CASSQAGGSIAKNIQYF. DNA of the CDR3: TGTGCCAGCTCACAGGCAGGGGGATCCATAGCCAAAAACATTCAGTACTTC. The whole variable domain, filled in from reference TRBV18 and TRBJ2-4, reads NAGVMQNPRHLVRRRGQEARLRCSPMKGHSHVYWYRQLPEEGLKFMVYLQKENIIDESGMPKERFSAEFPKEGPSILRIQQVVRGDSAAYFCASSQAGGSIAKNIQYFGAGTRLSVL.